The 24 T cell receptor beta chains below come from one sample, sequenced in a study of CD8+ T cells in alopecia areata. RNA was extracted and reverse transcribed into cDNA as the sequencing template. TCRdb's copy holds only in-frame clones and misses some; the assay was immunoSEQ multiplex PCR. The sample has around 100,000 clones; 55% are singletons. The specimen was CD4+ T cells sorted from blood. The source of these receptors is a human donor in good health.

V usage is TRBV29-1 and J usage is TRBJ2-3; TRBD2 agrees at 12 bases. With V trimmed by 4 bases and J by 2 bases, 7 bases remained unmatched. CDR1 is SQVTM, CDR2 ANQGSEA, per germline. The CDR3 is 16 residues long. The CDR3 DNA reads TGCAGCGTTGGGGGGACTAGCGGGTCTTCCACAGATACGCAGTATTTT. Its protein product is CSVGGTSGSSTDTQYF.

The rearrangement links TRBV30 to TRBJ1-5, with a weak D call TRBD1 (5 bases). The germline V gene has CDR1 GTSNPN and CDR2 SVGIG (reference sequence). Trimming removed 0 bases at V and 4 bases at J, with 13 bases between. The CDR3 extends over 15 amino acids. CDR3 sequence reads: CAWSVQLGTNQPQHF. The CDR3 coding sequence is TGTGCCTGGAGTGTACAGTTGGGGACTAATCAGCCCCAGCATTTT.

V gene TRBV11-2 combines with J gene TRBJ1-2; 10 bases align to TRBD1. The V segment lost 3 bases and the J segment 2 bases; nucleotides outside the gene matches: 12. The CDR3 is 18 amino acids. In germline, CDR1 is SGHAT, CDR2 FQNNGV. The DNA for the CDR3 is TGTGCCAGCAGCTTGACCCCTTCCGGGACAGGGGTAAACTATGGCTACACCTTC. Translation: CASSLTPSGTGVNYGYTF.

This clone was seen a few times. The chain employs TRBV6-5 and TRBJ1-4; D is possibly TRBD1 (5 bases). Germline V gene lookup returns CDR1 MNHEY and CDR2 SVGAGI. The ends were cut back, 3 bases at V and 7 bases at J, with 18 bases in the middle. The CDR3 runs to 16 residues. CDR3 bases: TGTGCCAGCAGTTATAGTCTCGACAGCGGAATTGAAAAACTGTTTTTT. Its protein is CASSYSLDSGIEKLFF.

V and J are TRBV7-9 and TRBJ1-6; D unresolved. V dropped 1 base and J dropped 14 bases, with 9 bases sitting between them. This CDR3 has 12 residues. Germline CDR1 reads SEHNR; CDR2 reads FQNEAQ (reference sequence). The CDR3 DNA follows: TGTGCCAGCAGCTTAGGGGAGGTGGCCCTCCACTTT. It encodes CASSLGEVALHF.

The J gene is TRBJ2-1, the V gene TRBV29-1, with 12 nucleotides matching TRBD2. The CDR3 totals 17 residues. Germline assignment: CDR1 SQVTM and CDR2 ANQGSEA. J gave up 4 bases and V 6 bases, and 13 bases lay outside the gene matches. The CDR3 DNA sequence: TGCAGCGTCCTAGCGGGGGGGAGTTTGGCCTATTACAATGAGCAGTTCTTC. As protein: CSVLAGGSLAYYNEQFF.

The chain joins TRBV28 to TRBJ1-2, with D possibly matching TRBD1 (6 bases). The length of the CDR3 is 13 residues. Germline CDR1 is MDHEN and CDR2 is SYDVKM. V was trimmed by 5 bases and J by 2 bases, leaving 9 bases between them. This chain's CDR3 is CASSGTGNYGYTF. The CDR3 DNA sequence: TGTGCCAGCAGTGGAACAGGGAACTATGGCTACACCTTC.

The chain uses TRBV7-9 and TRBJ2-3; no reliable D call. The V gene lost 1 base and the J gene lost 0 bases, with 8 bases spanning the gap. This CDR3 region has 15 residues. The germline gives CDR1 SEHNR, CDR2 FQNEAQ (reference sequence). The CDR3 DNA is TGTGCCAGCAGCTTAGGGCAAACTAGCACAGATACGCAGTATTTT. Translated: CASSLGQTSTDTQYF.

The chain carries TRBV19 and TRBJ2-5; D is undetermined. Germline V gene data show CDR1 as LNHDA and CDR2 as SQIVND (reference sequence). With 7 bases removed from V and 5 bases from J, the gap between germline ends came to 5 bases. The CDR3 covers 10 residues. CDR3 nucleotides: TGTGCCAGTATTGTGGAGACCCAGTACTTC. This codes for CASIVETQYF.

This rearrangement joins TRBV5-1 to TRBJ2-2, with D maybe TRBD1 (6 bases). Trimming stripped 0 bases from V and 4 bases from J, with 10 bases between. This CDR3 is built from 15 residues. CDR1 SGHRS and CDR2 YFSETQ come from the germline V gene. The CDR3 nucleotides are TGCGCCAGCAGCTTGGCAGGGGCCGGCACCGGGGAGCTGTTTTTT. This sequence encodes CASSLAGAGTGELFF.

This sequence joins TRBV30 and TRBJ2-1; D could derive from TRBD1 or TRBD2 (6 bases each). The CDR3 runs to 12 residues. Per germline, CDR1 GTSNPN and CDR2 SVGIG (reference sequence). Trimming cost V 7 bases and J 10 bases, with 17 bases left between them. This CDR3 is CALKGGRTEQFF. The CDR3 bases are TGTGCCTTAAAAGGGGGGCGAACCGAGCAGTTCTTC.

V and J are TRBV13 and TRBJ1-2, with D tentatively TRBD1 (6 bases). Germline CDR1 and CDR2: PRHDT and FYEKMQ (reference sequence). Trimming removed 3 bases from V and 8 bases from J, with 19 bases in between. The CDR3 runs to 15 residues. The CDR3 loop reads CASSFRRGEAGGYTF. The CDR3 DNA reads as TGTGCCAGCAGCTTCCGGAGGGGGGAGGCTGGAGGCTACACCTTC.

This sequence joins TRBV27 and TRBJ2-2, with 8 bases aligning to TRBD1. V dropped 5 bases and J dropped 4; count of bases not matched to a gene: 0. CDR3 size: 13 residues. Germline-derived CDR1 and CDR2 are MNHEY and SMNVEV (reference sequence). For the CDR3, the DNA is TGTGCCAGCAGTGACAGGGGCACCGGGGAGCTGTTTTTT. Amino acid sequence: CASSDRGTGELFF.

The sample holds a few counts of this clone. This chain uses TRBV29-1 with TRBJ2-1; D might be TRBD1 (6 bases). V was pared by 4 bases and J by 6 bases, with 16 bases between. The CDR3 contains 14 residues. The germline V gene encodes CDR1 SQVTM and CDR2 ANQGSEA. The CDR3: CSVVIGGKGNEQFF. DNA of the CDR3: TGCAGCGTTGTGATAGGGGGAAAGGGCAATGAGCAGTTCTTC.

This rearrangement joins TRBV5-6 to TRBJ1-5; D uncertain. The CDR3 has 14 residues. Trimming shortened V by 1 base and J by 2 bases, and 7 bases separated the two germline ends. Per the germline V gene, CDR1 is SGHDT and CDR2 is YYEEEE. CDR3 nucleotide sequence: TGTGCCAGCAGCTTGTTTGAGGGCAATCAGCCCCAGCATTTT. It yields the protein CASSLFEGNQPQHF.

The chain employs TRBV7-2 and TRBJ2-3, with 9 nucleotides matching TRBD1. Germline trimming cut 3 bases from V and 9 bases from J; bases unmatched to any gene: 13. The CDR3 loop spans 16 amino acids. The germline CDR1 and CDR2 sequences are SGHTA and FQGNSA. CDR3 coding DNA: TGTGCCAGCAGCTTGCTACCGGGACAGGGACGACAGACGCAGTATTTT. Residues: CASSLLPGQGRQTQYF.

This chain connects TRBV29-1 to TRBJ2-5, with D uncertain. Germline loops: CDR1 SQVTM, CDR2 ANQGSEA. CDR3 length: 12 amino acids. Trimming left V 3 bases short and J 5 bases short, with 10 bases between. The CDR3 DNA reads TGCAGCGTTGATTGGTTTGGGGAGACCCAGTACTTC. It translates to CSVDWFGETQYF.

This chain uses TRBV30 with TRBJ1-1; the match to TRBD1 covers 11 bases. The V gene end was trimmed by 5 bases and the J gene end by 7 bases; junction bases not matched to a gene: 12. Germline V gene sequence: CDR1 GTSNPN, CDR2 SVGIG (reference sequence). The CDR3 has 15 residues. For the CDR3, the DNA is TGTGCCTGGTGGCCCCCATACGGGACAGGGGGTGAAGCTTTCTTT. Amino acids: CAWWPPYGTGGEAFF. The whole variable domain, filled in from reference TRBV30 and TRBJ1-1, reads SQTIHQWPATLVQPVGSPLSLECTVEGTSNPNLYWYRQAAGRGLQLLFYSVGIGQISSEVPQNLSASRPQDRQFILSSKKLLLSDSGFYLCAWWPPYGTGGEAFFGQGTRLTVV.

This clone was recorded only once. The V call is TRBV4-1, the J call TRBJ1-2; D might be TRBD1 (6 bases). With 0 bases removed from V and 5 bases from J, the gap between germline ends came to 13 bases. This CDR3 is built from 15 residues. In germline, CDR1 is MGHRA, CDR2 YSYEKL. The CDR3 here is CASSQESDRSYGYTF. The CDR3 nucleotides read TGCGCCAGCAGCCAAGAATCGGACAGAAGTTATGGCTACACCTTC.

This clone has only a few counts. This sequence joins TRBV15 and TRBJ2-1; 8 bases line up with TRBD2. In germline, CDR1 is LNHNV, CDR2 YYDKDF (reference sequence). V dropped 0 bases and J dropped 6; count of bases not matched to a gene: 7. The CDR3 spans 16 residues. This CDR3 reads CATSRDLGLGSNEQFF. DNA of the CDR3: TGTGCCACCAGCAGAGATTTGGGACTAGGGTCCAATGAGCAGTTCTTC.

The chain links TRBV23-1 to TRBJ2-5; the D gene could be TRBD1 or TRBD2 (5 bases each). TRBV23-1 is noted as an ORF with a role that remains uncertain. With 0 bases removed from V and 5 bases from J, the gap between germline ends came to 13 bases. The CDR3 has 15 amino acids. The CDR3 protein is CASSQSWGTAETQYF. CDR3 in DNA: TGCGCCAGCAGTCAATCGTGGGGGACGGCGGAGACCCAGTACTTC.

The sample holds a few counts of this clone. This chain joins TRBV6-5 and TRBJ2-7; no clear D. CDR3 length: 12 residues. Trimming stripped 4 bases from V and 3 bases from J, with 7 bases between. The germline V gene has CDR1 MNHEY and CDR2 SVGAGI. In nucleotides, the CDR3 is TGTGCCAGCAGTTCACCTATCTACGAGCAGTACTTC. Its protein product is CASSSPIYEQYF.

This sequence joins TRBV28 and TRBJ1-4; D not certain. The germline gives CDR1 MDHEN, CDR2 SYDVKM. This CDR3 has 14 residues. Trimming took off 6 bases at V and 8 bases at J, with 16 bases between the two ends. The CDR3 sequence: CASRAPGHEEKLFF. The CDR3 DNA reads TGTGCCAGCAGGGCGCCCGGGCACGAGGAAAAACTGTTTTTT.

In its sample, this clone was seen a few times. V and J are TRBV7-2 and TRBJ1-1; possible D gene TRBD1, 5 bases. V shed 5 bases and J shed 7 bases, with 20 bases lying between them. Germline values: CDR1 SGHTA, CDR2 FQGNSA. CDR3 size: 15 residues. Written as DNA, the CDR3 is TGTGCCAGCAGCCAGCTCAGGGTACCTGTCGGTGAAGCTTTCTTT. Amino acid sequence: CASSQLRVPVGEAFF.